The TCR beta chain described here comes from a study of vaccination effects on CD4 cells after COVID-19. The V and J ends lost 3 bases and 4 bases respectively, with 15 bases between them. The CDR3 is 15 amino acids. CDR1 KGHSH and CDR2 LQKENI come from the germline V gene. This clone was seen more than once but under ten times. The antigen is unknown. Before any sequencing was done, the ViraFEST assay used viral peptide pools to expand antigen-specific CD4+ T cells. Cells that had been cultured for roughly ten days were the source of isolated CD4+ T cells. Either the mRNA-1273 or the BNT162b2 vaccine was given to participants as two doses. Previously uninfected by SARS-CoV-2, the vaccine recipients also showed negative nucleocapsid antibodies. Study-level findings and limits: Only a single clone (1 of 255 vaccine-induced clones in healthy vaccinees) cross-reacted with common cold coronaviruses. Sampling in the study covered few convalescent patients and included no early post-infection timepoints.

Sequencing was performed with immunoSEQ multiplex PCR; in TCRdb, only in-frame clones are kept and a portion is missing. This sample has roughly 68,000 clones, with around 70% found just once. The rearrangement uses TRBV18 and TRBJ1-1; a possible D gene is TRBD1 (5 bases). Sample: CD4+ T cells from PBMCs cultured with HCoV-229E spike peptides, taken after COVID-19 vaccination. This sequence originates from a human donor who received a COVID-19 vaccine. CDR3 DNA: TGTGCCAGCTCACCTTTTACGGGGGGTGCCACTGAAGCTTTCTTT. Translation: CASSPFTGGATEAFF.